This passage covers 5 T cell receptor beta chains from one sample sequenced in a study of blood T cell repertoires in COVID-19. The repertoire was sequenced with immunoSEQ multiplex PCR; TCRdb's copy has only in-frame clones and lacks some. The sample lists roughly 43,000 clones; 86% were seen once. The sequenced material came from peripheral blood. These receptors came from a man aged 60 to 75 with active COVID-19.

V is TRBV5-4 and J is TRBJ2-7, with 10 nucleotides matching TRBD2. Germline V gene data show CDR1 as SGHNT and CDR2 as YYREEE (reference sequence). V dropped 0 bases and J dropped 6; count of bases not matched to a gene: 9. The CDR3 length is 16 residues. The CDR3 region has the DNA TGTGCCAGCAGCTTGGTGGGACTAGCGAAAACTGGCGAGCAGTACTTC. This encodes CASSLVGLAKTGEQYF.

The V call is TRBV18, the J call TRBJ2-7, with TRBD1 matching over 8 bases. With 4 bases clipped from V and 5 bases from J, the junction kept 4 bases outside the gene matches. CDR1 is KGHSH, CDR2 LQKENI, per germline. The CDR3 loop spans 13 amino acids. The chain's CDR3 is CASSRDRSHEQYF. The CDR3 nucleotides are TGTGCCAGCTCACGGGACAGGAGTCACGAGCAGTACTTC.

CDR3 sequence reads: CASSSQREVDNEQFF. Written as DNA, the CDR3 is TGTGCCAGCAGCTCTCAGCGGGAGGTCGACAATGAGCAGTTCTTC. V and J are TRBV7-2 and TRBJ2-1; TRBD2 matches at 9 bases. Trimming at V came to 4 bases and at J to 5 bases, leaving 6 bases not matched to a gene. This CDR3 contains 15 residues. Germline CDR1 and CDR2: SGHTA and FQGNSA.

The chain recombines TRBV5-1 with TRBJ2-7; tentative D call: TRBD2 (5 bases). V dropped 4 bases and J dropped 0 bases, with 11 bases sitting between them. The CDR3 sequence is 14 residues long. The germline gives CDR1 SGHRS, CDR2 YFSETQ. CDR3 sequence: CASSVTTSSYEQYF. The CDR3 nucleotides are TGCGCCAGCAGCGTGACTACTAGCTCCTACGAGCAGTACTTC.

J is TRBJ1-2 and V is TRBV7-8, with TRBD1 identical over 10 bases. The CDR3 contains 14 residues. Trimming at V came to 4 bases and at J to 8 bases, leaving 7 bases not matched to a gene. Germline V gene sequence: CDR1 SGHVS, CDR2 FQNEAQ. CDR3 protein: CASSSRQGAWGYTF. CDR3 DNA: TGTGCCAGCAGCTCGAGACAGGGGGCGTGGGGCTACACCTTC.